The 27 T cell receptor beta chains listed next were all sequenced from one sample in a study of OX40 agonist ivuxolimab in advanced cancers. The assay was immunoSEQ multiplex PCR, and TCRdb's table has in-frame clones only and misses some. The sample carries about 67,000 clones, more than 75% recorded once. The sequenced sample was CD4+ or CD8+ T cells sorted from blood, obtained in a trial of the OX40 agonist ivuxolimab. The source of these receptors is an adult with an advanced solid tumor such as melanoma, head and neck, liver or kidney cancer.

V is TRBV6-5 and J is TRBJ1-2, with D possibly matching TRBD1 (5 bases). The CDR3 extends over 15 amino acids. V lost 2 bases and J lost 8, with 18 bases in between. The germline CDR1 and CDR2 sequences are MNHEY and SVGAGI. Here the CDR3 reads CASSYTHDGGRGYTF. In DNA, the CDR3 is TGTGCCAGCAGTTACACACATGATGGGGGACGCGGCTACACCTTC.

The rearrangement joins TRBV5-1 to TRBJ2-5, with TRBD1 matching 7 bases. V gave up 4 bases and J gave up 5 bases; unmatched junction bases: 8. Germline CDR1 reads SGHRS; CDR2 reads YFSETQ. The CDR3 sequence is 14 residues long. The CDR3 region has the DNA TGCGCCAGCAGCGGAGACAGGGTCCGGGAGACCCAGTACTTC. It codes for CASSGDRVRETQYF.

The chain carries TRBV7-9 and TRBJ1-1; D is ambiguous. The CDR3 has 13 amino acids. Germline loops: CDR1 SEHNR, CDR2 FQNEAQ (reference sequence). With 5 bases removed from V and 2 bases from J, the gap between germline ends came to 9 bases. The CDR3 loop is CASSPTINTEAFF. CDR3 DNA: TGTGCCAGCAGCCCGACAATAAACACTGAAGCTTTCTTT.

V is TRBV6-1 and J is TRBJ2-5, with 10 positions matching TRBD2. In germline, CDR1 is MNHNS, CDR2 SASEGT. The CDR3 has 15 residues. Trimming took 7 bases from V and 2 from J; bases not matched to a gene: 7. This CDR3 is CASTSQRGGQETQYF. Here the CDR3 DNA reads TGTGCCAGCACCTCCCAGCGGGGGGGACAAGAGACCCAGTACTTC.

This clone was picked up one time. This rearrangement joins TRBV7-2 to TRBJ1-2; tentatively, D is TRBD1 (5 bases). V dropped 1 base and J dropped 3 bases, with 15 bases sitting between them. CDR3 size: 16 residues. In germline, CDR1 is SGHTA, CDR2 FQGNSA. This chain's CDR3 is CASSLGLGQGDYGYTF. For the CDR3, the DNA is TGTGCCAGCAGCTTAGGTCTCGGGCAGGGAGACTATGGCTACACCTTC.

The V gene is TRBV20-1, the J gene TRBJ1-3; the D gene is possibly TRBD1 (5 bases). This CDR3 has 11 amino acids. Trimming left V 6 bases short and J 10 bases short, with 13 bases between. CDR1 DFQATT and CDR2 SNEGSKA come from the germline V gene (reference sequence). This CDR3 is CSARVSETIYF. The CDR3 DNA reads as TGCAGTGCCAGGGTGTCTGAAACCATATATTTT.

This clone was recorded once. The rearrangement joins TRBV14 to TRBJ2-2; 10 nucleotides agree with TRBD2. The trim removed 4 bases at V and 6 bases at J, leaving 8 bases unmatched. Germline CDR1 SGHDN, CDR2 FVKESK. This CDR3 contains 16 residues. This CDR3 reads CASSPTGTSVSGELFF. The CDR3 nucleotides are TGTGCCAGCAGCCCAACCGGGACTAGCGTTTCCGGGGAGCTGTTTTTT.

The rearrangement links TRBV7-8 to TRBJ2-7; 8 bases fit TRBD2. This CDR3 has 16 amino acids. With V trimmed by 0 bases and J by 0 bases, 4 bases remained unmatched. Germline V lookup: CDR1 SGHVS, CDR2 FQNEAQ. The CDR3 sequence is CASSLAERGSSYEQYF. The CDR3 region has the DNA TGTGCCAGCAGCTTAGCGGAGCGGGGGAGCTCCTACGAGCAGTACTTC. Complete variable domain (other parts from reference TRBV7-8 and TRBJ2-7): GAGVSQSPRYKVAKRGQDVALRCDPISGHVSLFWYQQALGQGPEFLTYFQNEAQLDKSGLPSDRFFAERPEGSVSTLKIQRTQQEDSAVYLCASSLAERGSSYEQYFGPGTRLTVT.

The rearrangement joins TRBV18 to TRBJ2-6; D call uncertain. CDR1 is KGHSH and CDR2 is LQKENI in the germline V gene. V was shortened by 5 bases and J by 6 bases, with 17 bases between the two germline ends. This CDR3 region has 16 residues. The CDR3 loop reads CASSDGYGQVANVLTF. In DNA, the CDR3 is TGTGCCAGCTCAGACGGGTACGGGCAAGTGGCCAACGTCCTGACTTTC.

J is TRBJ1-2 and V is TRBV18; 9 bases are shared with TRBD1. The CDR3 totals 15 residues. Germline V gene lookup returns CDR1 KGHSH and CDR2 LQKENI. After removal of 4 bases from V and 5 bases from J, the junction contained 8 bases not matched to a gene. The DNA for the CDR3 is TGTGCCAGCTCACTGGGGACAGGGAAGGAGTATGGCTACACCTTC. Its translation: CASSLGTGKEYGYTF.

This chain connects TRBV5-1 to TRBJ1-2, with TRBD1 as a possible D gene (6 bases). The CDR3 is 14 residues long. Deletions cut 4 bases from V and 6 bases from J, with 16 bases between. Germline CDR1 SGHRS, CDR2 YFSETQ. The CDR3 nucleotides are TGCGCCAGCAGCGGAGGGACAATGGTTGATGGCTACACCTTC. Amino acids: CASSGGTMVDGYTF.

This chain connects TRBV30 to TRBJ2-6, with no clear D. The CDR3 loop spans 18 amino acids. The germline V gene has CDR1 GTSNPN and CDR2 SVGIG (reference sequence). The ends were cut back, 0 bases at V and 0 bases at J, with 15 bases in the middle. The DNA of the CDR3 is TGTGCCTGGAGTGTACGTTTGGCCCATCTCTCTGGGGCCAACGTCCTGACTTTC. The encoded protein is CAWSVRLAHLSGANVLTF.

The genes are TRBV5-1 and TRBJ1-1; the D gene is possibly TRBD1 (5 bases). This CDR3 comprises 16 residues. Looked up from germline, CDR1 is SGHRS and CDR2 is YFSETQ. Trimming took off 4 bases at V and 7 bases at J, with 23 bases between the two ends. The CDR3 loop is CASSLQAGSLGGEAFF. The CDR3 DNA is TGCGCCAGCAGCCTGCAGGCGGGCTCATTGGGGGGTGAAGCTTTCTTT.

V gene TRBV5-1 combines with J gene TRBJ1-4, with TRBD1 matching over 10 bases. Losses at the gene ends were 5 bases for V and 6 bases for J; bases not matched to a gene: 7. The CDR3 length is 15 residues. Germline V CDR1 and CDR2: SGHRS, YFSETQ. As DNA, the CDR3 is TGCGCCAGCAGTCGAAGCGGGACAGGGGATGAAAAACTGTTTTTT. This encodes CASSRSGTGDEKLFF.

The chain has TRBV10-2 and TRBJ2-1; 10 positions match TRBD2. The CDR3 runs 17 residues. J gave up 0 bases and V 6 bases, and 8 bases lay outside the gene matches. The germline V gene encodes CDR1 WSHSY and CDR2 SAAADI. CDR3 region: CASRERGGRSSYNEQFF. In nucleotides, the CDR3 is TGCGCCAGCAGGGAGCGGGGGGGCCGGAGCTCCTACAATGAGCAGTTCTTC.

The CDR3 reads CASSLGPTENYGYTF. The CDR3 DNA reads TGTGCCAGCAGCTTAGGCCCAACCGAAAACTATGGCTACACCTTC. This rearrangement joins TRBV7-2 to TRBJ1-2, with D unclear. Looked up from germline, CDR1 is SGHTA and CDR2 is FQGNSA. CDR3 size: 15 residues. Trimming removed 1 base at V and 2 bases at J, with 11 bases between. The full variable domain, rest sourced from reference TRBV7-2 and TRBJ1-2, is GAGVSQSPSNKVTEKGKDVELRCDPISGHTALYWYRQSLGQGLEFLIYFQGNSAPDKSGLPSDRFSAERTGGSVSTLTIQRTQQEDSAVYLCASSLGPTENYGYTFGSGTRLTVV.

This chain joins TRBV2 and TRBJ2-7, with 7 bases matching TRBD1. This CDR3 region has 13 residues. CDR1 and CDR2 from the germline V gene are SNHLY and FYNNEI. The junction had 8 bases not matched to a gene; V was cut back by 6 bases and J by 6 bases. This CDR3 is CASSKDRAREQYF. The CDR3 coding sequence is TGTGCCAGCAGCAAAGACAGGGCTCGCGAGCAGTACTTC.

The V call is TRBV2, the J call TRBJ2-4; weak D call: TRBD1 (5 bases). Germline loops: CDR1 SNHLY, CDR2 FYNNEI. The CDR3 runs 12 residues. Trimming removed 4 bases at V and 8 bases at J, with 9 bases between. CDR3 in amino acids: CASSGQSDIQYF. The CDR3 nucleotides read TGTGCCAGCAGTGGACAGTCGGACATTCAGTACTTC. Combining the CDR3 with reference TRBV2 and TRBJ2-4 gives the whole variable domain EPEVTQTPSHQVTQMGQEVILRCVPISNHLYFYWYRQILGQKVEFLVSFYNNEISEKSEIFDDQFSVERPDGSNFTLKIRSTKLEDSAMYFCASSGQSDIQYFGAGTRLSVL.

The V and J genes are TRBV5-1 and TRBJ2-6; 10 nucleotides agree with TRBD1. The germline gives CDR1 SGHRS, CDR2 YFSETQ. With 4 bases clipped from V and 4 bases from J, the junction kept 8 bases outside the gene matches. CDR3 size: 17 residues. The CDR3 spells CASSIRQGAYGANVLTF. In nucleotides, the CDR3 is TGCGCCAGCAGCATAAGACAGGGGGCGTACGGGGCCAACGTCCTGACTTTC.

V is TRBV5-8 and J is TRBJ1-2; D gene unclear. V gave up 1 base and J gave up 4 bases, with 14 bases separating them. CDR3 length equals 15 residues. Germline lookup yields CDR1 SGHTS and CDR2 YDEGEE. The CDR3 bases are TGTGCCAGCAGCTTGCTCCAATCTATCTCCTATGGCTACACCTTC. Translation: CASSLLQSISYGYTF.

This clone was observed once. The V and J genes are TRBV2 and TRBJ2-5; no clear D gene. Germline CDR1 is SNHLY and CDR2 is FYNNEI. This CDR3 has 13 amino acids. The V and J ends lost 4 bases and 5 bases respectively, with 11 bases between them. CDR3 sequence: CASSVGLEETQYF. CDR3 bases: TGTGCCAGCAGTGTAGGGTTAGAGGAGACCCAGTACTTC. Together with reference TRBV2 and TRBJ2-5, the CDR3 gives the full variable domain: EPEVTQTPSHQVTQMGQEVILRCVPISNHLYFYWYRQILGQKVEFLVSFYNNEISEKSEIFDDQFSVERPDGSNFTLKIRSTKLEDSAMYFCASSVGLEETQYFGPGTRLLVL.

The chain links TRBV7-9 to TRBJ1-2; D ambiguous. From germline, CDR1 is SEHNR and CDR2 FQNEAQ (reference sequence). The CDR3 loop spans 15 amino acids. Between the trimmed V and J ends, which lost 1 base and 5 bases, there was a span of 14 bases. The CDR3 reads CASSLGAHWGYGYTF. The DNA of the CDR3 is TGTGCCAGCAGCTTAGGGGCCCACTGGGGTTATGGCTACACCTTC.

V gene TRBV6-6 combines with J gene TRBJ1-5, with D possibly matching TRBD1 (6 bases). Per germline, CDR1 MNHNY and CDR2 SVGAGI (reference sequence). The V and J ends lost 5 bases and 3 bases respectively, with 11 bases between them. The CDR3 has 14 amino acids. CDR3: CASSEGVNNQPQHF. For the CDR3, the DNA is TGTGCCAGCAGTGAGGGGGTGAACAATCAGCCCCAGCATTTT.

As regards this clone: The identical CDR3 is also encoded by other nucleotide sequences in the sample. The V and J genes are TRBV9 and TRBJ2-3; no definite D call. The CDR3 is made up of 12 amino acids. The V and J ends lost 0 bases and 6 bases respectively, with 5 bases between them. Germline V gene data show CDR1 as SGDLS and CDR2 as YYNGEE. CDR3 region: CASSVAEDTQYF. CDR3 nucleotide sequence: TGTGCCAGCAGCGTAGCAGAGGATACGCAGTATTTT. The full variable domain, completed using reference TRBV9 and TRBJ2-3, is DSGVTQTPKHLITATGQRVTLRCSPRSGDLSVYWYQQSLDQGLQFLIQYYNGEERAKGNILERFSAQQFPDLHSELNLSSLELGDSALYFCASSVAEDTQYFGPGTRLTVL.

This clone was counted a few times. For the CDR3, the DNA is TGCAGTTCCAGCCTGAACACTGAAGCTTTCTTT. Amino acid sequence: CSSSLNTEAFF. The chain employs TRBV20-1 and TRBJ1-1, with unresolved D. The CDR3 is made up of 11 amino acids. Trimming stripped 8 bases from V and 0 bases from J, with 7 bases between. Looked up from germline, CDR1 is DFQATT and CDR2 is SNEGSKA (reference sequence).

For the CDR3, the DNA is TGTGCCAGCACCCCTCCGGGCGGAGTAGAGACCCAGTACTTC. Translated: CASTPPGGVETQYF. The chain links TRBV19 to TRBJ2-5; D is unclear. Germline V gene lookup returns CDR1 LNHDA and CDR2 SQIVND (reference sequence). CDR3 length: 14 residues. Between the trimmed V and J ends, which lost 9 bases and 4 bases, there was a span of 18 bases. The full variable domain, rest sourced from reference TRBV19 and TRBJ2-5, is DGGITQSPKYLFRKEGQNVTLSCEQNLNHDAMYWYRQDPGQGLRLIYYSQIVNDFQKGDIAEGYSVSREKKESFPLTVTSAQKNPTAFYLCASTPPGGVETQYFGPGTRLLVL.

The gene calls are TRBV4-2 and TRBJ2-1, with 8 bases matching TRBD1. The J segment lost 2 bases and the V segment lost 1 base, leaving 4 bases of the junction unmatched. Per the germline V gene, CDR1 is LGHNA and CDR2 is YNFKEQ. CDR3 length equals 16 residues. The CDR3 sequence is CASSQVEQGAYNEQFF. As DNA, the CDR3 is TGTGCCAGCAGCCAAGTAGAACAGGGGGCCTACAATGAGCAGTTCTTC.